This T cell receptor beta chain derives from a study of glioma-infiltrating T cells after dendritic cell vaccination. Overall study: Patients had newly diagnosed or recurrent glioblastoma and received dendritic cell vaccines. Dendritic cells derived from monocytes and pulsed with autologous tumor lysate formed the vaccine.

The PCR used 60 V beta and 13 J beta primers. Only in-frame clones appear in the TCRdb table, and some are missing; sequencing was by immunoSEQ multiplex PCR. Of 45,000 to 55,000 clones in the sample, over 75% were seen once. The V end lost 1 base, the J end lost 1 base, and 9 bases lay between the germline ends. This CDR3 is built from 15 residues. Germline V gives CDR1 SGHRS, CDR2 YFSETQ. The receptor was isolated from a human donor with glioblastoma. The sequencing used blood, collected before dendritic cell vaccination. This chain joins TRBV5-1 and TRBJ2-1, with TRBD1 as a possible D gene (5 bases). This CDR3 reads CASSLRAGSYNEQFF. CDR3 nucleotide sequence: TGCGCCAGCAGCTTGAGGGCAGGGTCCTACAATGAGCAGTTCTTC.